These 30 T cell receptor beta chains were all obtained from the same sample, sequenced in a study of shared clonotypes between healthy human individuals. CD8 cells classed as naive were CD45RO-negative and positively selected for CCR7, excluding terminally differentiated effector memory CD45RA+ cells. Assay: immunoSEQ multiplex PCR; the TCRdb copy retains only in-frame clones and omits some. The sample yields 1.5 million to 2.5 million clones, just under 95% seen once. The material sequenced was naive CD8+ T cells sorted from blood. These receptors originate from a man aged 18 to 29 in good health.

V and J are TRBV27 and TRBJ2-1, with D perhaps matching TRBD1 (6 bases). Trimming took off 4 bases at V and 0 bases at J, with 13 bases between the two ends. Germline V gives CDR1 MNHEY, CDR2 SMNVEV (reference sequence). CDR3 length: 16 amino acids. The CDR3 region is CASSYRDTVSYNEQFF. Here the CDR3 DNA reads TGTGCCAGCAGTTATCGGGACACCGTCTCCTACAATGAGCAGTTCTTC.

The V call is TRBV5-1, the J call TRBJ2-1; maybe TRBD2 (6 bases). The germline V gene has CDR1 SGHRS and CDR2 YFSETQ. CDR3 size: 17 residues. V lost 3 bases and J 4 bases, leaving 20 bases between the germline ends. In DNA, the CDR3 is TGCGCCAGCAGCTCCTGGCCGGGAGCTTATACGTACAATGAGCAGTTCTTC. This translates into CASSSWPGAYTYNEQFF.

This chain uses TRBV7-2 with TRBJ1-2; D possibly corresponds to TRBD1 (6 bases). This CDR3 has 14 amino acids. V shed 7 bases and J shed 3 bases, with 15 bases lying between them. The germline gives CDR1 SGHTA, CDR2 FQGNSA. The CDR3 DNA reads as TGTGCCAGCACCTCGACGGGGGCCGACTATGGCTACACCTTC. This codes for CASTSTGADYGYTF.

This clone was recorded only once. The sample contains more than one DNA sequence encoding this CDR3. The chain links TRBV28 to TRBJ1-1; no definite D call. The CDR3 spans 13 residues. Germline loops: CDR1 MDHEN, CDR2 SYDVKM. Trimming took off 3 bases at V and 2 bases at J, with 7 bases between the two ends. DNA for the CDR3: TGTGCCAGCAGTTTGGCCGGAAACACTGAAGCTTTCTTT. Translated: CASSLAGNTEAFF.

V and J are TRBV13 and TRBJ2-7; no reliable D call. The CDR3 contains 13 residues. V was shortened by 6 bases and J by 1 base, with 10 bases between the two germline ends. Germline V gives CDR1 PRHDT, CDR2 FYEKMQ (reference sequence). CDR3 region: CASREANSYEQYF. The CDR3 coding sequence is TGTGCCAGCAGAGAAGCGAATTCCTACGAGCAGTACTTC.

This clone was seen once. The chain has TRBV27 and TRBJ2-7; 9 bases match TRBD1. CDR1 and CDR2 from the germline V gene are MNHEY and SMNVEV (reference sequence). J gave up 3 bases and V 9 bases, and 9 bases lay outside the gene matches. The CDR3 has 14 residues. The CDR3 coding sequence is TGTGCCAGTGGGCTACGGGGACAGGGCTACGAGCAGTACTTC. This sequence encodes CASGLRGQGYEQYF.

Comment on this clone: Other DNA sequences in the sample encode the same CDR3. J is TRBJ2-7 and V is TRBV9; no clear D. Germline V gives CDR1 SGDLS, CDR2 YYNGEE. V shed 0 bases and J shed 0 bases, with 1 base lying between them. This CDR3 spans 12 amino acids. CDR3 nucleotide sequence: TGTGCCAGCAGCGTAGACTCCTACGAGCAGTACTTC. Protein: CASSVDSYEQYF.

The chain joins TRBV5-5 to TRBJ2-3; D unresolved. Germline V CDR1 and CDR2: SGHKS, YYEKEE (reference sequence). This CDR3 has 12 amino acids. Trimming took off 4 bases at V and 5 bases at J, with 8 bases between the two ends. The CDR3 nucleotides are TGTGCCAGCAGCCAGGTCGGAGATACGCAGTATTTT. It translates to CASSQVGDTQYF.

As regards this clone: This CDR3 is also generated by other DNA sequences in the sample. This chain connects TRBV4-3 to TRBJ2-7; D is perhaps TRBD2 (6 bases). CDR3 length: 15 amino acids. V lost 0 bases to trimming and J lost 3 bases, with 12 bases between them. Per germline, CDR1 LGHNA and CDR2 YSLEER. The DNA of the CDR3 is TGCGCCAGCAGCCAAGATACGGGGGAGAGCTACGAGCAGTACTTC. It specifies CASSQDTGESYEQYF.

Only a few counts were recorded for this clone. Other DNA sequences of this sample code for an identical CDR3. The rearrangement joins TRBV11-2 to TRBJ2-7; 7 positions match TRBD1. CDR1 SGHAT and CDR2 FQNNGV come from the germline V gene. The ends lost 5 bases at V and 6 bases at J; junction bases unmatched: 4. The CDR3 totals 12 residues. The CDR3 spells CASSPDRAEQYF. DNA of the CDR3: TGTGCCAGCAGCCCTGACAGGGCCGAGCAGTACTTC.

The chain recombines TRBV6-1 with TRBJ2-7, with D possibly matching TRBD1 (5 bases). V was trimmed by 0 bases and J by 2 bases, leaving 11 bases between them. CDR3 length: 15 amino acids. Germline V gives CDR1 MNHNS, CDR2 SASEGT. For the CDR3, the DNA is TGTGCCAGCAGTGAAGCTGGACAAGAAACCTACGAGCAGTACTTC. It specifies CASSEAGQETYEQYF.

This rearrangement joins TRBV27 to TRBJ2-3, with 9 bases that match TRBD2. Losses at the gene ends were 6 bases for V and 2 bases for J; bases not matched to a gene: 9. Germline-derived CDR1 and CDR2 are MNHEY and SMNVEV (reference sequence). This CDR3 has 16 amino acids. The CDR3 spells CASSPLAGGITDTQYF. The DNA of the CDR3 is TGTGCCAGCAGCCCCCTCGCGGGAGGGATCACAGATACGCAGTATTTT.

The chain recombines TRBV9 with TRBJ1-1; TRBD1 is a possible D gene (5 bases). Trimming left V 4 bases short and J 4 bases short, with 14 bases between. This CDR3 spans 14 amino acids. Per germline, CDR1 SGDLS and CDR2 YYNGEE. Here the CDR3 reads CASSPSGNPTEAFF. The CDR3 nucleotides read TGTGCCAGCAGCCCGTCAGGGAATCCCACTGAAGCTTTCTTT.

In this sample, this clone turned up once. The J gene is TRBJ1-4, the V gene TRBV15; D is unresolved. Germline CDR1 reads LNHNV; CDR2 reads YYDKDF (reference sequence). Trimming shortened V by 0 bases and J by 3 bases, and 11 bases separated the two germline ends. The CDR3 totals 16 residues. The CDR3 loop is CATSRDSRSANEKLFF. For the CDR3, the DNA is TGTGCCACCAGCAGAGACTCGCGCTCAGCTAATGAAAAACTGTTTTTT. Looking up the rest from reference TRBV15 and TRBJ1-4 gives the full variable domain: DAMVIQNPRYQVTQFGKPVTLSCSQTLNHNVMYWYQQKSSQAPKLLFHYYDKDFNNEADTPDNFQSRRPNTSFCFLDIRSPGLGDTAMYLCATSRDSRSANEKLFFGSGTQLSVL.

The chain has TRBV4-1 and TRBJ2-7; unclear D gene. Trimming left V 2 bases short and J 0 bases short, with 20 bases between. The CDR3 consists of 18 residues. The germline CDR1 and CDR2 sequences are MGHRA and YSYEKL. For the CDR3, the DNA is TGCGCCAGCAGCCAAACCACCCCGAAAGGTCACCTCTCCTACGAGCAGTACTTC. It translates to CASSQTTPKGHLSYEQYF.

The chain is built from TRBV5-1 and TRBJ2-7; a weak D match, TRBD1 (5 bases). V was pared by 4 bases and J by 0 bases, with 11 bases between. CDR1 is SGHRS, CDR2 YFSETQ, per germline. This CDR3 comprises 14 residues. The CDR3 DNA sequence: TGCGCCAGCAGCCTGAGACAGACCTCCTACGAGCAGTACTTC. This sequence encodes CASSLRQTSYEQYF.

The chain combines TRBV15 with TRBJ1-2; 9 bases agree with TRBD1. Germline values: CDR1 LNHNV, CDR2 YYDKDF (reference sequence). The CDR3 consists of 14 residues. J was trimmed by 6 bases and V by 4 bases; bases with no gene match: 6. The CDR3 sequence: CATSNPGTGNGYTF. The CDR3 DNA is TGTGCCACCAGCAATCCCGGGACAGGGAATGGCTACACCTTC.

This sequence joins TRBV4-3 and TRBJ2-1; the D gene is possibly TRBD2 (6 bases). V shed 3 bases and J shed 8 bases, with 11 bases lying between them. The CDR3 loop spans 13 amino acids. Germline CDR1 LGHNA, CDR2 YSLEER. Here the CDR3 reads CASSHSWEDEQFF. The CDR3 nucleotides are TGCGCCAGCAGCCATAGCTGGGAGGATGAGCAGTTCTTC.

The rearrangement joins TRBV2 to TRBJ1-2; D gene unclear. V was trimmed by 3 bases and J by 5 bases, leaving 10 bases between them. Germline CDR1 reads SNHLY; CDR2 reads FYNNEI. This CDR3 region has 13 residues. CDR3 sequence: CASSDGQPYGYTF. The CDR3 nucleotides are TGTGCCAGCAGTGATGGGCAGCCGTATGGCTACACCTTC.

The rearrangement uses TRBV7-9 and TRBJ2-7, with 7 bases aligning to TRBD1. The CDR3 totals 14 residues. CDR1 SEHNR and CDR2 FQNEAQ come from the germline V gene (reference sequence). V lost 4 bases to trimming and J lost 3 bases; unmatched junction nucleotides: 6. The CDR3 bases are TGTGCCAGCAGCTCACGACAGGGAAGCTACGAGCAGTACTTC. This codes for CASSSRQGSYEQYF.

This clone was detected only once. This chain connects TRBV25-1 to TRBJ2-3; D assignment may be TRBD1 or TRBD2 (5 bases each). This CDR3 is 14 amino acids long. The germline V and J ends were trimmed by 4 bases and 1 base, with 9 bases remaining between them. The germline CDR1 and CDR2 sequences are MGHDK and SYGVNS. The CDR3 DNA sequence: TGTGCCAGCAGTGTGGTGGGGGGCACAGATACGCAGTATTTT. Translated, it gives CASSVVGGTDTQYF.

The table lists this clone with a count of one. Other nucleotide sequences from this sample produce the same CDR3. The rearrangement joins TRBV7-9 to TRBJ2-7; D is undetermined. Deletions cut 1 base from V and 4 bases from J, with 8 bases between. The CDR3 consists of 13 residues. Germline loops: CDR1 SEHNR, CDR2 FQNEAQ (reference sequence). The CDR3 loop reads CASSLGGEYEQYF. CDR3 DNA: TGTGCCAGCAGCTTAGGAGGAGAGTACGAGCAGTACTTC.

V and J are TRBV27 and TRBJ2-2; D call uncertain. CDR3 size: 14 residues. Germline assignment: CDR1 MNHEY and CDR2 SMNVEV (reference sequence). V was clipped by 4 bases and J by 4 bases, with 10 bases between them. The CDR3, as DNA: TGTGCCAGCAGTTCCCCAGAGCTCACCGGGGAGCTGTTTTTT. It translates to CASSSPELTGELFF.

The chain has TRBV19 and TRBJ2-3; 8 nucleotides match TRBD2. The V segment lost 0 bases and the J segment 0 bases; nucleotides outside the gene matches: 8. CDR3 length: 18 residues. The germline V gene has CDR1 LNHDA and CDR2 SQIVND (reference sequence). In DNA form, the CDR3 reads TGTGCCAGTAGTATAGATCTGGAAGCGGGGGCTAGCACAGATACGCAGTATTTT. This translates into CASSIDLEAGASTDTQYF.

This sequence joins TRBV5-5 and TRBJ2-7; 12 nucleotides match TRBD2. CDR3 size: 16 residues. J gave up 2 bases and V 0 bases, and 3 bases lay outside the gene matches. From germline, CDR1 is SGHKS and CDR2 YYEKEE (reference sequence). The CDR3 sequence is CASSLGLAGATYEQYF. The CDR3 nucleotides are TGTGCCAGCAGCTTGGGACTAGCGGGGGCCACCTACGAGCAGTACTTC.

CDR3 sequence reads: CASSHIQETQYF. In nucleotides, the CDR3 is TGCGCCAGCAGCCATATACAAGAGACCCAGTACTTC. This chain joins TRBV5-1 and TRBJ2-5; D not certain. This CDR3 region has 12 residues. The germline V and J ends were trimmed by 4 bases and 2 bases, with 6 bases remaining between them. CDR1 SGHRS and CDR2 YFSETQ come from the germline V gene. The whole variable domain, filled in from reference TRBV5-1 and TRBJ2-5, reads KAGVTQTPRYLIKTRGQQVTLSCSPISGHRSVSWYQQTPGQGLQFLFEYFSETQRNKGNFPGRFSGRQFSNSRSEMNVSTLELGDSALYLCASSHIQETQYFGPGTRLLVL.

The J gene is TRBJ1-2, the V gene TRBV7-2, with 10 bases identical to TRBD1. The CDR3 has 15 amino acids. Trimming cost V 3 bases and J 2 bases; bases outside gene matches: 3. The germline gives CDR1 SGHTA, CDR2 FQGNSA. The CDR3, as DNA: TGTGCCAGCAGCTTTGTGGGACAGGGGAACTATGGCTACACCTTC. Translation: CASSFVGQGNYGYTF.

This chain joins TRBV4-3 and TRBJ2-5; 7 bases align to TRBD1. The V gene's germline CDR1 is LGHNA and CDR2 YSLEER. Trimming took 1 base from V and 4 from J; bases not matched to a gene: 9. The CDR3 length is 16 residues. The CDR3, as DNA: TGCGCCAGCAGCCAAGTTTTGCAGGGGGTGGGAGAGACCCAGTACTTC. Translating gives CASSQVLQGVGETQYF.

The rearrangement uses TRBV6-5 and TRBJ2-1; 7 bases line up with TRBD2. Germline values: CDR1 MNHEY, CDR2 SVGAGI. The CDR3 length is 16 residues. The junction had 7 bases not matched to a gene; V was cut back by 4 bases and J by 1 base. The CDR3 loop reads CASSLHPGLSYNEQFF. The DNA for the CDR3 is TGTGCCAGCAGTTTACATCCGGGACTATCCTACAATGAGCAGTTCTTC.

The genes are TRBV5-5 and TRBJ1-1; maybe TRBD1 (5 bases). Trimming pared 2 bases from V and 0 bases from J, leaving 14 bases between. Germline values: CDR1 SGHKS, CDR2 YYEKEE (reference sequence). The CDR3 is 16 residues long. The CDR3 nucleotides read TGTGCCAGCAGCTTTAATGGACGGGACTTGAACACTGAAGCTTTCTTT. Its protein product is CASSFNGRDLNTEAFF. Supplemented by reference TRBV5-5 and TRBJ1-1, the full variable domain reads DAGVTQSPTHLIKTRGQQVTLRCSPISGHKSVSWYQQVLGQGPQFIFQYYEKEERGRGNFPDRFSARQFPNYSSELNVNALLLGDSALYLCASSFNGRDLNTEAFFGQGTRLTVV.